A single sample gave rise to the 9 T cell receptor beta chains below, sequenced in a study of OX40 agonist ivuxolimab in advanced cancers. Clones were sequenced by immunoSEQ multiplex PCR, and TCRdb holds only the in-frame ones, with some missing. The sample contains 55,000 to 70,000 clones, about 86% of which appear only once. The starting material was CD4+ or CD8+ T cells sorted from blood, obtained in a trial of the OX40 agonist ivuxolimab. The origin of the receptors is an adult with an advanced solid tumor such as melanoma, head and neck, liver or kidney cancer.

The V gene is TRBV27, the J gene TRBJ2-1; TRBD2 aligns across 13 bases. Germline V lookup: CDR1 MNHEY, CDR2 SMNVEV (reference sequence). The CDR3 covers 14 residues. V trimming: 8 bases; J trimming: 4 bases; junction bases outside the gene matches: 2. CDR3: CASRLAGGYNEQFF. The CDR3 bases are TGTGCCAGCCGACTAGCGGGAGGTTACAATGAGCAGTTCTTC.

The chain is built from TRBV18 and TRBJ1-5; D may be TRBD1 (5 bases). Trimming removed 4 bases at V and 0 bases at J, with 10 bases between. CDR1 is KGHSH and CDR2 is LQKENI in the germline V gene. There are 15 residues in the CDR3. The chain's CDR3 is CASSQQAYSNQPQHF. The CDR3 DNA follows: TGTGCCAGCTCACAACAGGCGTATAGCAATCAGCCCCAGCATTTT.

The count of this clone is one. In the same sample, other DNA sequences code for this CDR3. The CDR3 bases are TGTGCCAGCAGCTTAGGGCAGATCCTCGGAGAGACCCAGTACTTC. Encoded protein: CASSLGQILGETQYF. The rearrangement joins TRBV11-2 to TRBJ2-5; D unresolved. The germline V gene has CDR1 SGHAT and CDR2 FQNNGV. The V gene lost 1 base and the J gene lost 4 bases, with 13 bases spanning the gap. The CDR3 is 15 residues long.

This clone was observed a few times. This chain joins TRBV5-1 and TRBJ2-7; D gene uncertain. With 4 bases removed from V and 3 bases from J, the gap between germline ends came to 11 bases. The CDR3 covers 13 residues. Per the germline V gene, CDR1 is SGHRS and CDR2 is YFSETQ. CDR3 coding DNA: TGCGCCAGCAGCGAGGTGGCTCGCTACGAGCAGTACTTC. It encodes CASSEVARYEQYF.

This clone occurred a few times. The V gene is TRBV4-1, the J gene TRBJ1-6; D is possibly TRBD1 (5 bases). This CDR3 comprises 13 residues. Per germline, CDR1 MGHRA and CDR2 YSYEKL. Between the trimmed V and J ends, which lost 4 bases and 8 bases, there was a span of 9 bases. The CDR3 bases are TGCGCCAGCAGCCCCCAAGGGGATTCACCCCTCCACTTT. Translating gives CASSPQGDSPLHF.

The rearrangement uses TRBV2 and TRBJ1-5; no reliable D call. The CDR3 totals 14 residues. V lost 1 base and J lost 4, with 8 bases in between. Germline assignment: CDR1 SNHLY and CDR2 FYNNEI. The CDR3 region is CASSEGAPNQPQHF. Here the CDR3 DNA reads TGTGCCAGCAGTGAAGGGGCTCCAAATCAGCCCCAGCATTTT.

This chain links TRBV18 with TRBJ2-6; D might be TRBD2 (6 bases). Germline lookup yields CDR1 KGHSH and CDR2 LQKENI. The CDR3 runs to 17 residues. Trimming shortened V by 6 bases and J by 4 bases, and 19 bases separated the two germline ends. CDR3 residues: CASSPTLGGVGANVLTF. CDR3 nucleotides: TGTGCCAGCTCCCCTACTCTCGGGGGAGTAGGGGCCAACGTCCTGACTTTC.

The rearrangement joins TRBV15 to TRBJ2-7, with a possible D match to TRBD2 (6 bases). The V end was cut by 1 base, the J end by 6 bases, with 13 bases between. CDR3 length: 14 residues. The germline V gene encodes CDR1 LNHNV and CDR2 YYDKDF (reference sequence). Here the CDR3 reads CATSRAGTRSEQYF. In nucleotides, the CDR3 is TGTGCCACCAGCAGAGCCGGGACTCGTAGCGAGCAGTACTTC.

This clone was counted a single time. V usage is TRBV10-3 and J usage is TRBJ1-1, with D maybe TRBD1 (5 bases). The CDR3 has 15 residues. Per the germline V gene, CDR1 is ENHRY and CDR2 is SYGVKD. V lost 5 bases and J 3 bases, leaving 16 bases between the germline ends. The CDR3: CAISPNPGTHTEAFF. DNA for the CDR3: TGTGCCATCAGTCCAAACCCGGGGACCCACACTGAAGCTTTCTTT.